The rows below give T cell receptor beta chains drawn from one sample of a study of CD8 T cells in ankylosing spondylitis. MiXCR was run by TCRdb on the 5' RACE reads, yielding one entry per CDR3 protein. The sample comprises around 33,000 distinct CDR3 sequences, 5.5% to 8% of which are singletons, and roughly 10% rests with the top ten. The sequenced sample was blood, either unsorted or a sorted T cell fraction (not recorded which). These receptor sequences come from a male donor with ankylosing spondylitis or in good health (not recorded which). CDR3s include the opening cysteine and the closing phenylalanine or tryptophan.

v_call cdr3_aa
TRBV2 CASTREGSDNEQFF
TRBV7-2 CASSPNSPTTQETQYF
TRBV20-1 CSASRDNNQPQHF
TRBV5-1 CASSRGHMNTEAFF
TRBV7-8 CASSQLVAGAYEQYF
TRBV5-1 CASSLSGRAEQYF
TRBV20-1 CSARDRLTQNLGELFF
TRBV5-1 CASSFFGGRGGRAVDGEQFF
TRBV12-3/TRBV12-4 CASSLSENTEAFF
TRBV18 CASSPDPGLAGGGDTQYF
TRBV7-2 CASIPILNTEAFF
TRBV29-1 CSVVPGLAGGDEQFF
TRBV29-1 CSVEGAGRNEQFF
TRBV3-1 CASSQGTATSYEQYF
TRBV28 CASVRGTGLGEKLFF
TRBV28 CASRDGLFDEQYF
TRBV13 CASSSPAGPYNEQFF
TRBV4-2 CASSPLGTSGIYEQYF
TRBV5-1 CASSSSVLAGEHEQYF
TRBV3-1 CASSQVPGGETQYF
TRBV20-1 CSVGLAGETQYF
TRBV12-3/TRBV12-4 CASTRTGGPGELFF
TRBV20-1 CSARADRSSYNEQFF
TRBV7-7 CASSLGTGVDEQFF
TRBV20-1 CSARSRGAGTEAFF
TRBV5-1 CASSLVSGGSNTEAFF
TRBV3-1 CASSQEGFGYGYTF
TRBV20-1 CSARDSSGRAGDTGELFF
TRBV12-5 CASGSTTSGANVLTF
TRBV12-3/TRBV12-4 CASSSQGSSYNEQFF
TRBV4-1 CASSQDPTLTYEQYF
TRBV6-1 CASRKTSGAYEQYF
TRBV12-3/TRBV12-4 CASSSRGTYAGELFF
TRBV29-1 CSVEDRVGAFF
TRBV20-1 CSAGPGGSTDTQYF
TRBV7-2 CASSSDAGEADTQYF
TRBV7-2 CASSLLGGLNTGELFF
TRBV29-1 CSVGRDPYGYTF
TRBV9 CASSVGGSLGYNEQFF
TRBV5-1 CASSLGASETYEQYF
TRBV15 CATSRDQVSETQYF